The 21 T cell receptor beta chains below were found in one sample sequenced in a study of siplizumab effects on memory and regulatory T cells. TCRdb keeps only in-frame clones here, not all; method: immunoSEQ multiplex PCR. The sample lists around 4,500 clones, about 48% occurring once. Their antigen targets remain unknown. It was at 37°C and for more than 5 days that the mixed lymphocyte reaction cells were cocultured. The material sequenced was CFSE-low (dividing) CD4+ T cells sorted from an allogeneic mixed lymphocyte reaction. Every receptor here comes from a human donor in good health; the cells came from an allogeneic mixed lymphocyte reaction. Some clones in this sample may be carry-over from other donors' samples.

The rearrangement joins TRBV11-1 to TRBJ2-7, with D hard to call. The CDR3 is made up of 16 amino acids. Germline V gene data show CDR1 as SGHAT and CDR2 as FQDESV (reference sequence). V was pared by 5 bases and J by 2 bases, with 19 bases between. The CDR3 bases are TGTGCCAGCAGCCCCCTTTGGGGTCATACCACCTACGAGCAGTACTTC. Translating gives CASSPLWGHTTYEQYF.

This clone has more than one count but fewer than ten. The chain recombines TRBV6-5 with TRBJ2-7, with 8 bases aligning to TRBD2. This CDR3 is built from 14 residues. J was trimmed by 0 bases and V by 7 bases; bases with no gene match: 5. Per germline, CDR1 MNHEY and CDR2 SVGAGI. This CDR3 reads CASKERGLSYEQYF. As DNA, the CDR3 is TGTGCCAGCAAGGAGCGGGGGCTCTCCTACGAGCAGTACTTC.

The chain combines TRBV5-1 with TRBJ2-5; 9 nucleotides line up with TRBD2. Per germline, CDR1 SGHRS and CDR2 YFSETQ. This CDR3 spans 17 amino acids. J lost 5 bases, V lost 3 bases, and 14 bases had no gene match. The CDR3 loop reads CASSWETLAGEMETQYF. The CDR3 coding sequence is TGCGCCAGCAGCTGGGAAACGTTAGCGGGAGAAATGGAGACCCAGTACTTC.

The CDR3 region has the DNA TGTGCCAGCAGCGTGACAGGGGATTCTTCTAATGAAAAACTGTTTTTT. Protein sequence: CASSVTGDSSNEKLFF. This chain links TRBV9 with TRBJ1-4, with 8 bases fitting TRBD1. The junction had 6 bases not matched to a gene; V was cut back by 2 bases and J by 3 bases. Germline CDR1 and CDR2: SGDLS and YYNGEE. The CDR3 runs to 16 residues.

The rearrangement uses TRBV28 and TRBJ2-5, with 7 bases lining up with TRBD1. Germline V lookup: CDR1 MDHEN, CDR2 SYDVKM. The CDR3 length is 13 residues. J was trimmed by 6 bases and V by 5 bases; bases with no gene match: 6. DNA of the CDR3: TGTGCCAGCAGTCTAGGGGGCGGAAAGACCCAGTACTTC. Its protein is CASSLGGGKTQYF.

This chain links TRBV6-5 with TRBJ2-7; D is uncertain. The CDR3 is 15 residues long. Germline assignment: CDR1 MNHEY and CDR2 SVGAGI. Trimming took 0 bases from V and 4 from J, leaving 13 bases between them. The DNA for the CDR3 is TGTGCCAGCAGTTACTCCTTTGAAGCCTCTTACGAGCAGTACTTC. This encodes CASSYSFEASYEQYF.

This chain links TRBV5-5 with TRBJ1-2; maybe TRBD1 (5 bases). Germline-derived CDR1 and CDR2 are SGHKS and YYEKEE (reference sequence). With 4 bases removed from V and 0 bases from J, the gap between germline ends came to 16 bases. The CDR3 runs to 16 residues. The CDR3 nucleotides are TGTGCCAGCAGCCTGAGGGGCGCCGGGACTAACTATGGCTACACCTTC. This translates into CASSLRGAGTNYGYTF.

This sequence joins TRBV10-2 and TRBJ1-5; 7 positions agree with TRBD1. Per germline, CDR1 WSHSY and CDR2 SAAADI. CDR3 length: 13 residues. V was pared by 4 bases and J by 9 bases, with 6 bases of the junction left unmatched. The chain's CDR3 is CASSGQGLGPQHF. In DNA, the CDR3 is TGCGCCAGCAGTGGACAGGGACTTGGGCCCCAGCATTTT.

This clone appeared a few times. The genes are TRBV11-2 and TRBJ2-5; 7 nucleotides agree with TRBD2. Per germline, CDR1 SGHAT and CDR2 FQNNGV. V was pared by 5 bases and J by 5 bases, with 11 bases of the junction left unmatched. The CDR3 covers 15 residues. CDR3 sequence reads: CASSNPWGGPETQYF. CDR3 DNA: TGTGCCAGCAGCAACCCTTGGGGGGGACCGGAGACCCAGTACTTC.

The chain links TRBV5-3 to TRBJ1-2, with D unclear. TRBV5-3 carries the ORF label, with uncertain function. This CDR3 region has 12 residues. Trimming pared 1 base from V and 6 bases from J, leaving 7 bases between. CDR3 in amino acids: CARSLTHHGYTF. The CDR3 DNA is TGTGCCAGAAGCTTGACCCACCATGGCTACACCTTC.

CDR3 amino acids: CASFNRPPQETQYF. The CDR3 nucleotides read TGTGCCAGCTTCAATCGACCTCCTCAAGAGACCCAGTACTTC. The chain carries TRBV6-6 and TRBJ2-5; D uncertain. This CDR3 contains 14 residues. The germline V gene has CDR1 MNHNY and CDR2 SVGAGI (reference sequence). The germline V and J ends were trimmed by 8 bases and 2 bases, with 15 bases remaining between them.

The J gene is TRBJ2-5, the V gene TRBV7-8; D not certain. The CDR3 is 15 residues long. Deletions cut 1 base from V and 4 bases from J, with 13 bases between. Germline CDR1 is SGHVS and CDR2 is FQNEAQ. In DNA, the CDR3 is TGTGCCAGCAGCTTAGGCCTCAGGTTACTAGAGACCCAGTACTTC. This encodes CASSLGLRLLETQYF.

This clone was seen only a few times. The chain has TRBV19 and TRBJ2-1; D is unresolved. Trimming pared 5 bases from V and 8 bases from J, leaving 16 bases between. This CDR3 region has 14 residues. Germline assignment: CDR1 LNHDA and CDR2 SQIVND (reference sequence). CDR3 sequence (DNA): TGTGCCAGTAGTCTGTGGTTAGAATCGGATGAGCAGTTCTTC. This gives the protein CASSLWLESDEQFF.

The rearrangement joins TRBV5-1 to TRBJ1-6, with 8 bases matching TRBD1. The CDR3 covers 16 residues. CDR1 and CDR2 from the germline V gene are SGHRS and YFSETQ. V shed 0 bases and J 6 bases; nucleotides not matched to a gene: 5. In nucleotides, the CDR3 is TGCGCCAGCAGCTTGGGACAGGGGTTGGCTAATTCACCCCTCCACTTT. Encoded protein: CASSLGQGLANSPLHF.

The V gene is TRBV10-3, the J gene TRBJ2-5, with D perhaps TRBD2 (5 bases). V was trimmed by 4 bases and J by 2 bases, leaving 11 bases between them. The CDR3 spans 14 residues. Germline CDR1 and CDR2: ENHRY and SYGVKD. The CDR3 reads CAISGGQVQETQYF. CDR3 coding DNA: TGTGCCATCAGTGGAGGGCAGGTACAAGAGACCCAGTACTTC.

Relative to its sample, this clone is medium-sized. V gene TRBV7-9 combines with J gene TRBJ2-7; no definite D call. Germline loops: CDR1 SEHNR, CDR2 FQNEAQ (reference sequence). V shed 4 bases and J shed 2 bases, with 9 bases lying between them. The CDR3 sequence is 13 residues long. The CDR3 protein is CASSSTKAYEQYF. For the CDR3, the DNA is TGTGCCAGCAGCTCTACCAAAGCCTACGAGCAGTACTTC.

There are a few counts of this clone. The chain has TRBV19 and TRBJ2-7; no clear D gene. The germline gives CDR1 LNHDA, CDR2 SQIVND (reference sequence). V dropped 5 bases and J dropped 3 bases, with 11 bases sitting between them. The CDR3 length is 13 residues. CDR3 sequence: CASSSDGDYEQYF. The CDR3 DNA is TGTGCCAGTAGTTCCGATGGGGACTACGAGCAGTACTTC.

This clone was counted a few times. The V and J genes are TRBV6-6 and TRBJ1-1; D remains unclear. Looked up from germline, CDR1 is MNHNY and CDR2 is SVGAGI (reference sequence). V lost 6 bases to trimming and J lost 2 bases, with 10 bases between them. This CDR3 region has 13 residues. DNA for the CDR3: TGTGCCAGCAGAGATTCGGCAAACACTGAAGCTTTCTTT. This translates into CASRDSANTEAFF.

Here the CDR3 reads CASSSGPFYGYTF. DNA for the CDR3: TGTGCCAGTAGTTCAGGGCCATTCTATGGCTACACCTTC. The genes are TRBV19 and TRBJ1-2; possible D gene TRBD1, 5 bases. V was pared by 5 bases and J by 4 bases, with 11 bases between. CDR3 size: 13 residues. The germline V gene encodes CDR1 LNHDA and CDR2 SQIVND (reference sequence).

This sequence joins TRBV6-5 and TRBJ1-5; 8 nucleotides line up with TRBD1. Losses at the gene ends were 4 bases for V and 9 bases for J; bases not matched to a gene: 14. The germline gives CDR1 MNHEY, CDR2 SVGAGI. This CDR3 spans 16 amino acids. The CDR3 loop is CASSSWTGTGVGPQHF. The CDR3, as DNA: TGTGCCAGCAGTTCTTGGACAGGGACGGGTGTGGGGCCCCAGCATTTT.

There are a few counts of this clone. The V gene is TRBV18, the J gene TRBJ2-7, with D perhaps matching TRBD2 (6 bases). The V and J ends lost 6 bases and 0 bases respectively, with 18 bases between them. Germline assignment: CDR1 KGHSH and CDR2 LQKENI. The CDR3 is 16 amino acids. The CDR3 reads CASSSSGTHSSYEQYF. In DNA form, the CDR3 reads TGTGCCAGCTCGTCCTCCGGGACTCATAGCTCCTACGAGCAGTACTTC.